This record concerns one TCR beta chain sequence. The antigen remains unidentified. This CDR3 is 20 amino acids long. Repertoires were generated with immunoSEQ multiplex PCR, while TCRdb's copy carries only in-frame clones and drops some. The sample has roughly 300,000 clones, 87% seen once. This entry belongs to a study of cytomegalovirus exposure and HLA in healthy donors. Study-wide findings and caveats: Later, an analysis found that TCR clusters from the first cohort tended to co-occur in the roughly 120 validation repertoires. It was reported that the classifier diagnosed cytomegalovirus status with high specificity and sensitivity in both the original and validation cohorts. Many donors shared some public TCRs, even though most TCR sequences were rare.

The sequence was collected from a woman aged 30 to 39 in good health and CMV-seropositive. Sequencing was done on a sample of PBMCs. The chain joins TRBV12-2 to TRBJ1-5; TRBD1, the table's D call, was not compared with the DNA. TRBV12-2 is annotated as a pseudogene. The CDR3 loop is CASRLAFADRGRGSNQPQHF. The CDR3 region has the DNA TGTGCAAGTCGCTTAGCGTTTGCGGACAGGGGGCGCGGGAGCAATCAGCCCCAGCATTTT.